The 26 T cell receptor beta chains presented below share a single source sample, sequenced in a study of beta chain features in type 1 diabetes. Investigators reverse transcribed all isolated RNA, so they sequenced expressed TCRB transcripts. Here immunoSEQ multiplex PCR was the method, and the copy in TCRdb shows in-frame clones only, minus some. Here the sample spans around 500,000 clones, 30% being singletons. The sequenced material came from naive CD4+ T cells from blood. The receptor set was obtained from a man aged 18 to 29 in good health.

The DNA for the CDR3 is TGTGCCAGCAGCCATAAGCGATACGAGCAGTACTTC. Amino acid sequence: CASSHKRYEQYF. The chain uses TRBV7-2 and TRBJ2-7, with D uncertain. Germline CDR1 SGHTA, CDR2 FQGNSA. Trimming pared 5 bases from V and 4 bases from J, leaving 9 bases between. The CDR3 spans 12 residues.

The genes are TRBV5-4 and TRBJ1-1, with 7 bases that match TRBD1. The CDR3 length is 14 residues. After removal of 0 bases from V and 5 bases from J, the junction contained 4 bases not matched to a gene. CDR1 and CDR2 (germline): SGHNT, YYREEE (reference sequence). CDR3 sequence (DNA): TGTGCCAGCAGCTTGGGTGACAGGGAGACTGAAGCTTTCTTT. Translated, it gives CASSLGDRETEAFF.

As concerns this clone: Additional DNA sequences in this sample encode the identical CDR3. CDR3 coding DNA: TGTGCCATCAGTGAGCTTCTGACCGGGGAGCTGTTTTTT. Translating gives CAISELLTGELFF. The V and J genes are TRBV10-3 and TRBJ2-2; D gene uncertain. Trimming cost V 2 bases and J 5 bases, with 6 bases left between them. Per the germline V gene, CDR1 is ENHRY and CDR2 is SYGVKD. The length of the CDR3 is 13 residues.

The gene calls are TRBV5-1 and TRBJ2-7; D is uncertain. V dropped 0 bases and J dropped 3 bases, with 10 bases sitting between them. Looked up from germline, CDR1 is SGHRS and CDR2 is YFSETQ. The CDR3 totals 14 residues. The CDR3 DNA reads TGCGCCAGCAGCTTGGGGACGGATTTCTACGAGCAGTACTTC. This gives the protein CASSLGTDFYEQYF. Based on the CDR3 plus reference TRBV5-1 and TRBJ2-7, the full variable domain is KAGVTQTPRYLIKTRGQQVTLSCSPISGHRSVSWYQQTPGQGLQFLFEYFSETQRNKGNFPGRFSGRQFSNSRSEMNVSTLELGDSALYLCASSLGTDFYEQYFGPGTRLTVT.

The chain recombines TRBV18 with TRBJ1-5; D unclear. The V gene's germline CDR1 is KGHSH and CDR2 LQKENI. This CDR3 contains 14 residues. Trimming stripped 2 bases from V and 7 bases from J, with 12 bases between. CDR3 amino acids: CASSPSGVGQPQHF. The CDR3 DNA reads as TGTGCCAGCTCACCATCCGGGGTTGGGCAGCCCCAGCATTTT.

V gene TRBV30 combines with J gene TRBJ2-7; D is perhaps TRBD1 (5 bases). Trimming removed 2 bases from V and 2 bases from J, with 13 bases in between. This CDR3 is built from 14 residues. Per germline, CDR1 GTSNPN and CDR2 SVGIG (reference sequence). The CDR3 protein is CAWSRQGTTYEQYF. CDR3 bases: TGTGCCTGGAGTAGGCAGGGCACAACCTACGAGCAGTACTTC. The full variable domain, with the rest looked up from reference TRBV30 and TRBJ2-7, is SQTIHQWPATLVQPVGSPLSLECTVEGTSNPNLYWYRQAAGRGLQLLFYSVGIGQISSEVPQNLSASRPQDRQFILSSKKLLLSDSGFYLCAWSRQGTTYEQYFGPGTRLTVT.

V gene TRBV7-3 combines with J gene TRBJ2-3; possible D gene TRBD2, 6 bases. The CDR3 length is 16 residues. The V gene's germline CDR1 is SGHTA and CDR2 FQGTGA. The germline V and J ends were trimmed by 4 bases and 1 base, with 15 bases remaining between them. The CDR3 protein is CASSSHSGGGTDTQYF. The DNA for the CDR3 is TGTGCCAGCAGCTCCCATAGCGGAGGGGGCACAGATACGCAGTATTTT.

This clone was seen a handful of times. The V gene is TRBV20-1, the J gene TRBJ1-2; D gene unclear. Trimming took 4 bases from V and 3 from J, leaving 3 bases between them. The germline CDR1 and CDR2 sequences are DFQATT and SNEGSKA (reference sequence). The CDR3 covers 10 residues. CDR3 residues: CSAMDYGYTF. The CDR3 coding sequence is TGCAGTGCTATGGACTATGGCTACACCTTC.

Concerning this clone itself: Other DNA sequences from this sample encode an identical CDR3 as well. The V and J genes are TRBV20-1 and TRBJ2-7, with 7 nucleotides matching TRBD1. Germline trimming cut 5 bases from V and 2 bases from J; bases unmatched to any gene: 0. The CDR3 spans 11 residues. Germline CDR1 and CDR2: DFQATT and SNEGSKA (reference sequence). The CDR3 DNA follows: TGCAGTGCTCAGGGGGCCTACGAGCAGTACTTC. This codes for CSAQGAYEQYF.

This clone was seen more than once but under ten times. The chain's CDR3 is CASSLGTSGYEQYF. The DNA for the CDR3 is TGCGCCAGCAGCCTTGGGACTAGCGGCTACGAGCAGTACTTC. The J gene is TRBJ2-7, the V gene TRBV5-1; 11 bases agree with TRBD2. CDR1 is SGHRS, CDR2 YFSETQ, per germline. Trimming took 4 bases from V and 3 from J; bases not matched to a gene: 3. This CDR3 contains 14 residues.

This clone has more than one count but fewer than ten. The genes are TRBV19 and TRBJ2-3; possible D gene TRBD1, 5 bases. V was pared by 6 bases and J by 4 bases, with 11 bases between. Germline V CDR1 and CDR2: LNHDA, SQIVND (reference sequence). This CDR3 comprises 13 residues. CDR3 residues: CASRAQGADTQYF. CDR3 in DNA: TGTGCCAGTAGGGCGCAGGGCGCAGATACGCAGTATTTT.

This chain joins TRBV5-1 and TRBJ2-5; no firm D call. The CDR3 is 14 amino acids. CDR1 is SGHRS and CDR2 is YFSETQ in the germline V gene. V dropped 6 bases and J dropped 4 bases, with 16 bases sitting between them. The CDR3 region is CASKEGTGVETQYF. The CDR3 DNA reads as TGCGCCAGCAAAGAAGGCACTGGGGTAGAGACCCAGTACTTC.

The chain carries TRBV4-2 and TRBJ2-5; 7 bases are a match to TRBD1. In germline, CDR1 is LGHNA, CDR2 YNFKEQ. This CDR3 comprises 16 residues. The V segment lost 4 bases and the J segment 5 bases; nucleotides outside the gene matches: 13. The CDR3 loop is CASSPSGDRAWETQYF. CDR3 in DNA: TGTGCCAGCAGCCCCTCCGGAGACAGGGCTTGGGAGACCCAGTACTTC.

The chain combines TRBV9 with TRBJ2-2; no clear D. CDR1 and CDR2 (germline): SGDLS, YYNGEE. The V and J ends lost 4 bases and 2 bases respectively, with 15 bases between them. There are 16 residues in the CDR3. The CDR3 DNA follows: TGTGCCAGCAGCTCCCCGTGGAAGGGTAACACCGGGGAGCTGTTTTTT. It encodes CASSSPWKGNTGELFF.

This clone was detected only a few times. The gene calls are TRBV4-1 and TRBJ2-1; tentatively, D is TRBD1 (5 bases). This CDR3 spans 12 amino acids. V lost 8 bases, J lost 10 bases, and 15 bases lay in between. Germline CDR1 reads MGHRA; CDR2 reads YSYEKL. For the CDR3, the DNA is TGCGCCAGCCGTCGAGTAGGGGCAGAGCAGTTCTTC. Translating gives CASRRVGAEQFF.

This clone has just a few counts. V gene TRBV7-9 combines with J gene TRBJ2-5; D tentatively fits TRBD1 or TRBD2 (5 bases each). Deletions cut 5 bases from V and 0 bases from J, with 13 bases between. The germline gives CDR1 SEHNR, CDR2 FQNEAQ (reference sequence). The CDR3 spans 15 residues. CDR3 protein: CASSTGTSYQETQYF. CDR3 nucleotide sequence: TGTGCCAGCAGCACCGGGACCTCGTACCAAGAGACCCAGTACTTC.

DNA of the CDR3: TGCAGCGTTGAAAGGGCAGTCCAAGAGACCCAGTACTTC. Protein sequence: CSVERAVQETQYF. This chain connects TRBV29-1 to TRBJ2-5, with D unclear. The germline gives CDR1 SQVTM, CDR2 ANQGSEA. Between the trimmed V and J ends, which lost 2 bases and 1 base, there was a span of 8 bases. The CDR3 is 13 residues long.

The chain has TRBV30 and TRBJ1-2; D unclear. Germline CDR1 GTSNPN, CDR2 SVGIG (reference sequence). Trimming left V 4 bases short and J 7 bases short, with 13 bases between. There are 12 residues in the CDR3. The CDR3 region is CAWTRASGGYTF. CDR3 DNA sequence: TGTGCCTGGACCCGGGCCTCGGGTGGCTACACCTTC.

This clone occurred a few times. The chain employs TRBV4-1 and TRBJ2-7, with D tentatively TRBD1 (6 bases). Trimming left V 4 bases short and J 1 base short, with 11 bases between. Germline CDR1 is MGHRA and CDR2 is YSYEKL. The CDR3 spans 14 residues. The CDR3 protein is CASSPWTASYEQYF. In DNA, the CDR3 is TGCGCCAGCAGCCCCTGGACAGCGTCCTACGAGCAGTACTTC.

This clone was detected a few times. The rearrangement links TRBV5-1 to TRBJ2-1, with D perhaps matching TRBD2 (6 bases). Trimming pared 0 bases from V and 3 bases from J, leaving 10 bases between. CDR3 length: 15 amino acids. The V gene's germline CDR1 is SGHRS and CDR2 YFSETQ. CDR3 nucleotides: TGCGCCAGCAGCTTGGTAGTAGCGGTCTACAATGAGCAGTTCTTC. This codes for CASSLVVAVYNEQFF.

This chain uses TRBV30 with TRBJ2-7; 7 bases match TRBD2. This CDR3 contains 14 residues. Germline CDR1 reads GTSNPN; CDR2 reads SVGIG (reference sequence). The trim removed 4 bases at V and 6 bases at J, leaving 12 bases unmatched. DNA for the CDR3: TGTGCCTGGACAGCGGGGACGGCGCCTGGCGAGCAGTACTTC. It encodes CAWTAGTAPGEQYF.

This chain links TRBV20-1 with TRBJ2-1; tentative D call: TRBD1 (5 bases). This CDR3 contains 11 residues. Germline-derived CDR1 and CDR2 are DFQATT and SNEGSKA (reference sequence). CDR3 amino acids: CSVDRGNEQFF. The CDR3 coding sequence is TGCAGCGTTGATAGGGGCAATGAGCAGTTCTTC.

This clone has just a few counts. V and J are TRBV4-3 and TRBJ2-1; 8 bases agree with TRBD2. With 0 bases clipped from V and 3 bases from J, the junction kept 13 bases outside the gene matches. The V gene's germline CDR1 is LGHNA and CDR2 YSLEER. This CDR3 comprises 19 residues. Written as DNA, the CDR3 is TGCGCCAGCAGCCAAGACCTTGCTGTGGGGACTAGTTTCTACAATGAGCAGTTCTTC. It yields the protein CASSQDLAVGTSFYNEQFF.

This clone was picked up one time. V usage is TRBV19 and J usage is TRBJ2-1; TRBD2 matches at 7 bases. CDR3 length equals 16 residues. Germline lookup yields CDR1 LNHDA and CDR2 SQIVND (reference sequence). J gave up 5 bases and V 7 bases, and 14 bases lay outside the gene matches. The CDR3 DNA follows: TGTGCCAGTACTACCTGGGCTAGCGGAGGAAACAATGAGCAGTTCTTC. Residues: CASTTWASGGNNEQFF.

V and J are TRBV7-9 and TRBJ2-3; 13 nucleotides line up with TRBD2. The J segment lost 0 bases and the V segment lost 5 bases, leaving 5 bases of the junction unmatched. Germline values: CDR1 SEHNR, CDR2 FQNEAQ (reference sequence). The CDR3 is 17 amino acids. The CDR3 DNA reads as TGTGCCAGCAGCGAGGGACTAGCGGGAACTAGCACAGATACGCAGTATTTT. Translated: CASSEGLAGTSTDTQYF.

This clone came up a few times. This sequence joins TRBV6-5 and TRBJ2-5, with a weak D call TRBD1 (6 bases). Trimming removed 4 bases from V and 4 bases from J, with 19 bases in between. CDR3 length: 16 residues. Germline loops: CDR1 MNHEY, CDR2 SVGAGI. This CDR3 is CASSLRTEVMAETQYF. CDR3 in DNA: TGTGCCAGCAGTTTGAGGACAGAGGTTATGGCAGAGACCCAGTACTTC.